These 18 T cell receptor beta chains were all obtained from the same sample, sequenced in a study of cytomegalovirus exposure and HLA in healthy donors. Both 60 Vbeta primers and 13 Jbeta primers went into the PCR. Profiled with immunoSEQ multiplex PCR; TCRdb holds only in-frame clones, not every one. Found here are some 120,000 clones, approximately 80% of them singletons; the top ten hold roughly 13%. Sequencing was carried out using PBMCs. The receptors were gathered from a woman in her forties in good health and CMV-seropositive.

The genes are TRBV6-1 and TRBJ2-7; TRBD2 agrees at 10 bases. This CDR3 spans 15 amino acids. CDR1 is MNHNS and CDR2 is SASEGT in the germline V gene. V lost 6 bases and J lost 2; bases outside the gene matches: 7. CDR3 DNA: TGTGCCAGCAGAGCCCGGACTAGCGGAACCTACGAGCAGTACTTC. It specifies CASRARTSGTYEQYF.

The V call is TRBV30, the J call TRBJ2-7; the D gene is possibly TRBD2 (6 bases). Germline CDR1 is GTSNPN and CDR2 is SVGIG (reference sequence). Trimming shortened V by 7 bases and J by 4 bases, and 14 bases separated the two germline ends. The length of the CDR3 is 12 residues. The CDR3 DNA is TGTGCCTCGGGAGAGGGTACGTACGAGCAGTACTTC. Protein: CASGEGTYEQYF. The entire variable domain, with the rest obtained from reference TRBV30 and TRBJ2-7, is as follows: SQTIHQWPATLVQPVGSPLSLECTVEGTSNPNLYWYRQAAGRGLQLLFYSVGIGQISSEVPQNLSASRPQDRQFILSSKKLLLSDSGFYLCASGEGTYEQYFGPGTRLTVT.

V gene TRBV9 combines with J gene TRBJ1-2, with TRBD1 matching over 9 bases. The CDR3 is 14 amino acids. Germline V gives CDR1 SGDLS, CDR2 YYNGEE. V shed 4 bases, J shed 2 bases, and the junction held 3 bases outside the gene matches. The CDR3, as DNA: TGTGCCAGCAGCTTACAGGGGGCGAACTATGGCTACACCTTC. Protein sequence: CASSLQGANYGYTF.

V and J are TRBV5-1 and TRBJ2-7, with 8 bases fitting TRBD1. The CDR3 has 17 residues. The V gene's germline CDR1 is SGHRS and CDR2 YFSETQ. Losses at the gene ends were 0 bases for V and 6 bases for J; bases not matched to a gene: 14. Here the CDR3 reads CASSLAGQGAWSGEQYF. In nucleotides, the CDR3 is TGCGCCAGCAGCTTGGCCGGGCAGGGGGCTTGGTCTGGCGAGCAGTACTTC.

The chain employs TRBV30 and TRBJ1-1; D ambiguous. This CDR3 region has 15 residues. Germline V gives CDR1 GTSNPN, CDR2 SVGIG (reference sequence). V lost 1 base to trimming and J lost 0 bases, with 12 bases between them. DNA of the CDR3: TGTGCCTGGAGTGGACTAGGAGGAGTGAACACTGAAGCTTTCTTT. It yields the protein CAWSGLGGVNTEAFF.

This clone came up once. The chain couples TRBV19 to TRBJ2-1, with D uncertain. Looked up from germline, CDR1 is LNHDA and CDR2 is SQIVND (reference sequence). V shed 0 bases and J shed 6 bases, with 12 bases lying between them. The CDR3 covers 15 residues. For the CDR3, the DNA is TGTGCCAGTAGTATAGAAGGTGACTTAATCAATGAGCAGTTCTTC. This encodes CASSIEGDLINEQFF.

The chain has TRBV6-1 and TRBJ2-2, with D perhaps TRBD2 (5 bases). Germline lookup yields CDR1 MNHNS and CDR2 SASEGT. V was trimmed by 6 bases and J by 4 bases, leaving 15 bases between them. This CDR3 has 15 amino acids. CDR3 amino acids: CASRPTSPSTGELFF. The CDR3 region has the DNA TGTGCCAGCAGGCCAACTAGTCCTTCCACCGGGGAGCTGTTTTTT.

Comments on this clone: Mismatch with germline at one junction end may stem from a read error. V is TRBV7-6 and J is TRBJ1-4, with D tentatively TRBD1 (6 bases). The germline gives CDR1 SGHVS, CDR2 FNYEAQ. CDR3 length: 14 amino acids. The CDR3 DNA is TGTGCCAGCAGCACCGGGACAACTATTGAAAAACTGTTTTTT. Its protein product is CASSTGTTIEKLFF.

The chain joins TRBV2 to TRBJ1-5; D is perhaps TRBD1 (6 bases). Trimming took 8 bases from V and 7 from J, leaving 21 bases between them. CDR3 size: 15 residues. Germline lookup yields CDR1 SNHLY and CDR2 FYNNEI. The CDR3 DNA is TGTGCCAGCGGGGGGACGGGGAGGGGGTGGCAGCCCCAGCATTTT. Residues: CASGGTGRGWQPQHF.

The count of this clone is one. J is TRBJ1-2 and V is TRBV28; possible D gene TRBD1, 5 bases. The CDR3 runs to 16 residues. V was shortened by 3 bases and J by 5 bases, with 19 bases between the two germline ends. Germline V gene lookup returns CDR1 MDHEN and CDR2 SYDVKM. CDR3 sequence: CASSFFGSGDLYGYTF. CDR3 DNA sequence: TGTGCCAGCAGTTTTTTCGGATCGGGGGACCTATATGGCTACACCTTC.

V and J are TRBV18 and TRBJ1-2, with TRBD1 matching over 10 bases. Germline values: CDR1 KGHSH, CDR2 LQKENI. CDR3 size: 16 residues. The ends lost 3 bases at V and 7 bases at J; junction bases unmatched: 11. The CDR3 loop is CASSPTVGQGGGGYTF. CDR3 sequence (DNA): TGTGCCAGCTCACCCACCGTCGGACAGGGGGGAGGTGGCTACACCTTC.

The rearrangement joins TRBV27 to TRBJ1-2; 10 bases align to TRBD1. The germline V gene has CDR1 MNHEY and CDR2 SMNVEV (reference sequence). The CDR3 covers 13 residues. J lost 6 bases, V lost 7 bases, and 5 bases had no gene match. The CDR3 nucleotides read TGTGCCAGCACGAGACAGGGGGCCGATGGCTACACCTTC. The encoded protein is CASTRQGADGYTF.

The V call is TRBV19, the J call TRBJ2-1; D is possibly TRBD2 (5 bases). Germline CDR1 is LNHDA and CDR2 is SQIVND (reference sequence). Trimming removed 7 bases from V and 0 bases from J, with 10 bases in between. The CDR3 loop spans 14 amino acids. This chain's CDR3 is CASKVGVSYNEQFF. CDR3 nucleotide sequence: TGTGCCAGTAAGGTCGGGGTCTCCTACAATGAGCAGTTCTTC.

The chain joins TRBV11-2 to TRBJ2-2; TRBD1 aligns across 7 bases. J lost 4 bases, V lost 0 bases, and 11 bases had no gene match. CDR1 and CDR2 (germline): SGHAT, FQNNGV. CDR3 size: 18 residues. The CDR3 DNA reads as TGTGCCAGCAGCTTAGATTCGGCAGTGTGGGACAGCACCGGGGAGCTGTTTTTT. Protein: CASSLDSAVWDSTGELFF.

This chain joins TRBV19 and TRBJ1-1; D may be TRBD1 (6 bases). Trimming stripped 3 bases from V and 7 bases from J, with 15 bases between. In germline, CDR1 is LNHDA, CDR2 SQIVND (reference sequence). The CDR3 has 14 residues. The CDR3 sequence: CASSMGAGVGEAFF. The CDR3 coding sequence is TGTGCCAGTAGTATGGGGGCGGGGGTCGGTGAAGCTTTCTTT.

V gene TRBV5-4 combines with J gene TRBJ2-7; perhaps TRBD2 as D (6 bases). Germline lookup yields CDR1 SGHNT and CDR2 YYREEE (reference sequence). Deletions cut 4 bases from V and 2 bases from J, with 16 bases between. The CDR3 has 15 residues. CDR3 sequence: CASSQPGLRTYEQYF. CDR3 DNA sequence: TGTGCCAGCAGCCAGCCGGGACTGAGGACCTACGAGCAGTACTTC.

V is TRBV30 and J is TRBJ2-3; 9 nucleotides align to TRBD2. From germline, CDR1 is GTSNPN and CDR2 SVGIG (reference sequence). The CDR3 has 13 residues. Trimming removed 7 bases from V and 1 base from J; junction bases left unmatched: 3. The CDR3 DNA sequence: TGTGCCTATCGGACTAGCGGCACAGATACGCAGTATTTT. This codes for CAYRTSGTDTQYF.

V gene TRBV7-8 combines with J gene TRBJ2-5, with a weak D call TRBD2 (5 bases). This CDR3 region has 15 residues. Trimming cost V 4 bases and J 8 bases, with 20 bases left between them. The V gene's germline CDR1 is SGHVS and CDR2 FQNEAQ. The CDR3 region is CASSSLTYGELTQYF. The CDR3 bases are TGTGCCAGCAGCTCCTTGACCTACGGGGAGCTAACCCAGTACTTC.